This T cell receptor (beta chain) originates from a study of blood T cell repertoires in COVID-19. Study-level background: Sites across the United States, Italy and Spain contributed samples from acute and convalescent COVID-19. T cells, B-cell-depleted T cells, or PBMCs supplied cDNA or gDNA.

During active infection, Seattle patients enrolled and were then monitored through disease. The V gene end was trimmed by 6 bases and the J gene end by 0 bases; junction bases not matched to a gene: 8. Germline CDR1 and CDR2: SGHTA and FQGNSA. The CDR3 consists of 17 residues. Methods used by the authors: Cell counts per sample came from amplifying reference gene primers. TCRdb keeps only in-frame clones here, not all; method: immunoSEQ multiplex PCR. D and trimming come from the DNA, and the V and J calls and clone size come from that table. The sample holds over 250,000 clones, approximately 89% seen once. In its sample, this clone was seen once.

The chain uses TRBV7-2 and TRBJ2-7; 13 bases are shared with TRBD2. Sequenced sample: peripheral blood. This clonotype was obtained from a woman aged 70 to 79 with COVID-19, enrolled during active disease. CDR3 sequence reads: CASSSPGTSGVSYEQYF. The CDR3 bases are TGTGCCAGCAGTTCACCCGGGACTAGCGGGGTCTCCTACGAGCAGTACTTC. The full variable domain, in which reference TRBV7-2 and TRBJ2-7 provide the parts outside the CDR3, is GAGVSQSPSNKVTEKGKDVELRCDPISGHTALYWYRQSLGQGLEFLIYFQGNSAPDKSGLPSDRFSAERTGGSVSTLTIQRTQQEDSAVYLCASSSPGTSGVSYEQYFGPGTRLTVT.